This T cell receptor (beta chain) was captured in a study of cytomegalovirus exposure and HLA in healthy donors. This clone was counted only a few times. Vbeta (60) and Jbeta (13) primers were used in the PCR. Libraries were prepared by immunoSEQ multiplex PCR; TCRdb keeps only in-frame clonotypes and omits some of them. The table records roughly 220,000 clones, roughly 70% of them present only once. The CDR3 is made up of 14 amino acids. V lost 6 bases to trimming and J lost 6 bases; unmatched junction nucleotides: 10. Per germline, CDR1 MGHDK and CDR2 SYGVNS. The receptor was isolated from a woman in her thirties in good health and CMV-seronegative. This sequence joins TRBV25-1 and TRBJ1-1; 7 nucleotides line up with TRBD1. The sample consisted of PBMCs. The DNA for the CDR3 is TGTGCCAGCAGAAGGGACAGCTCCCTATCTGAAGCTTTCTTT. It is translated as CASRRDSSLSEAFF.